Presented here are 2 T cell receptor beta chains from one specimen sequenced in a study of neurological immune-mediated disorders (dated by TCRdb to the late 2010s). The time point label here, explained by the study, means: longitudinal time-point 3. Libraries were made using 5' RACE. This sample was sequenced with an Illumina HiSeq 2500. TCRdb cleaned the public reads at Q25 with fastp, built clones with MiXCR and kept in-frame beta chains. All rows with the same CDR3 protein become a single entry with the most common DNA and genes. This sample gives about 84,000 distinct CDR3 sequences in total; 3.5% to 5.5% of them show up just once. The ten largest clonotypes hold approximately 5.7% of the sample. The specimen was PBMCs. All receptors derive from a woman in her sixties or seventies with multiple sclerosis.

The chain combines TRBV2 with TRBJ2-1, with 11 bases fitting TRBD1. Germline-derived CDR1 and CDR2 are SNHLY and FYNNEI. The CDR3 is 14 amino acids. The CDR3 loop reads CVAPGTGGNNEQFF. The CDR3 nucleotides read TGTGTAGCCCCCGGGACAGGGGGAAACAATGAGCAGTTCTTC.

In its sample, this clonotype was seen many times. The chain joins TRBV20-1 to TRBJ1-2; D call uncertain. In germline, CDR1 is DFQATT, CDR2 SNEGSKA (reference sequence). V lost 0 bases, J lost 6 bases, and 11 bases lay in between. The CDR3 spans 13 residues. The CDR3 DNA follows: TGCAGTGCTAGAGAGAGGCCCGCCCATGGCTACACCTTC. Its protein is CSARERPAHGYTF.